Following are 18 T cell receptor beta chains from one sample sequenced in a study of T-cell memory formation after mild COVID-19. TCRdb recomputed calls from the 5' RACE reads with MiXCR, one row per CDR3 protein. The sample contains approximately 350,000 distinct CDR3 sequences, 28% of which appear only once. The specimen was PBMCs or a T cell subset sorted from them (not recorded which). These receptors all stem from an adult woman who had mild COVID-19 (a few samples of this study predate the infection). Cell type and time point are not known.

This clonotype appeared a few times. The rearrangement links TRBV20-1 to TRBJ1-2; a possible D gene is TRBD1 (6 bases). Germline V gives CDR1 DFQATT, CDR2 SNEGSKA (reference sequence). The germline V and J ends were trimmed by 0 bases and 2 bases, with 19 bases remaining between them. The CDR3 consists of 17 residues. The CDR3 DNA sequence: TGCAGTGCTAGAGATGAATGGGGGGGGCCGGGCAACTATGGCTACACCTTC. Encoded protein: CSARDEWGGPGNYGYTF.

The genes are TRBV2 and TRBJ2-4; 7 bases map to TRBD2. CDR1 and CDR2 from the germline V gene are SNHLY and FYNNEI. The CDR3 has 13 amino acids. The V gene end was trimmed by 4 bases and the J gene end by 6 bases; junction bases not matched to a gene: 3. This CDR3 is CASSAGTINIQYF. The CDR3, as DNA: TGTGCCAGCAGTGCAGGGACTATAAACATTCAGTACTTC.

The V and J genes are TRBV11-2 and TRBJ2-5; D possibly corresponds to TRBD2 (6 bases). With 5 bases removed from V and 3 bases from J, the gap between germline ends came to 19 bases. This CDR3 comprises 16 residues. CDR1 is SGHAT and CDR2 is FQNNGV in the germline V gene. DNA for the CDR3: TGTGCCAGCAGCCAACGACCGGGACTTACCAAAGAGACCCAGTACTTC. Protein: CASSQRPGLTKETQYF.

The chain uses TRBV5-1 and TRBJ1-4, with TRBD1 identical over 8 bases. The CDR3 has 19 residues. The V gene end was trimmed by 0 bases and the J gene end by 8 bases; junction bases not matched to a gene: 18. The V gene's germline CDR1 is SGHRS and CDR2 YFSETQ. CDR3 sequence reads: CASSLAGGSSAHPSEKLFF. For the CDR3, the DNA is TGCGCCAGCAGCTTGGCAGGGGGCAGCTCGGCCCACCCCAGCGAAAAACTGTTTTTT.

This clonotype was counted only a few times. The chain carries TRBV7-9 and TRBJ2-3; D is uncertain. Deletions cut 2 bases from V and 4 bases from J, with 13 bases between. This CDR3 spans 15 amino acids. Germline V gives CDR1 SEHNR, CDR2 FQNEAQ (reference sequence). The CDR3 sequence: CASSLISPEADTQYF. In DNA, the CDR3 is TGTGCCAGCAGCTTAATCAGCCCCGAGGCAGATACGCAGTATTTT.

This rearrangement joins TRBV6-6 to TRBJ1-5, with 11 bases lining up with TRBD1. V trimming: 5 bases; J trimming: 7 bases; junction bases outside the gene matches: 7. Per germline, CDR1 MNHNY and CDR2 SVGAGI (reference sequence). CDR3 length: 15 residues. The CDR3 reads CASSRRDRGEQPQHF. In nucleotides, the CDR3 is TGTGCCAGCAGTCGCCGGGACAGGGGGGAGCAGCCCCAGCATTTT.

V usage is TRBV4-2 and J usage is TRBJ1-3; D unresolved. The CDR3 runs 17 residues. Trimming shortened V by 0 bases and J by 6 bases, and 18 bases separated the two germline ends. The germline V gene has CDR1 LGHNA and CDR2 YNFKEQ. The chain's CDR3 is CASSQDRDRRNKNTIYF. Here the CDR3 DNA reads TGTGCCAGCAGCCAAGACAGAGATAGAAGGAATAAAAACACCATATATTTT.

DNA of the CDR3: TGTGCCAGCAGCTCCCCTGGGGGGGGCACTGAGCAGTTCTTC. It is translated as CASSSPGGGTEQFF. The rearrangement uses TRBV7-2 and TRBJ2-1; possibly TRBD2 for D (7 bases). Germline-derived CDR1 and CDR2 are SGHTA and FQGNSA. V shed 4 bases and J shed 9 bases, with 16 bases lying between them. This CDR3 is 14 amino acids long.

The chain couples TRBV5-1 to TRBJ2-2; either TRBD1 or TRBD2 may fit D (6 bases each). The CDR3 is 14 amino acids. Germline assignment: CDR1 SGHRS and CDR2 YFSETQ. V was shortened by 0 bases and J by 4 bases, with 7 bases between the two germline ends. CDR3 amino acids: CASSLEGGTGELFF. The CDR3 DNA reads TGCGCCAGCAGCTTGGAGGGGGGCACCGGGGAGCTGTTTTTT.

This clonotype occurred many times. As DNA, the CDR3 is TGTGCCAGCAGCCCGGACAGGGGGCTGTCCTACGAGCAGTACTTC. Translation gives CASSPDRGLSYEQYF. The rearrangement joins TRBV12-3 or TRBV12-4 to TRBJ2-7, with 11 bases matching TRBD1. CDR3 length equals 15 residues. V dropped 6 bases and J dropped 1; count of bases not matched to a gene: 5.

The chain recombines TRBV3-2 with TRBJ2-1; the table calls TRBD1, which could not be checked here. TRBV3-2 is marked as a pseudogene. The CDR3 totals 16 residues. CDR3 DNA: TGTGCCAGCAGCCGACCGGGACAGAAAATATACAATGAGCAGTTCTTC. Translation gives CASSRPGQKIYNEQFF.

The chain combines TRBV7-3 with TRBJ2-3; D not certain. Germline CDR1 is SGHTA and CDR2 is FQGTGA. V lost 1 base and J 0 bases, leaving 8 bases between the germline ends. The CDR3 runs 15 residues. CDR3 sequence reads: CASSLMDWSTDTQYF. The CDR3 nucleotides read TGTGCCAGCAGCTTAATGGATTGGAGCACAGATACGCAGTATTTT. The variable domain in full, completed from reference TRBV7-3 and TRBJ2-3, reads GAGVSQTPSNKVTEKGKYVELRCDPISGHTALYWYRQSLGQGPEFLIYFQGTGAADDSGLPNDRFFAVRPEGSVSTLKIQRTERGDSAVYLCASSLMDWSTDTQYFGPGTRLTVL.

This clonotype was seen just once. DNA for the CDR3: TGTGCCAGCAGTTCCAGATTCGGGACTAGCGGGGCCAATGAGCAGTTCTTC. It is translated as CASSSRFGTSGANEQFF. The chain couples TRBV6-2 or TRBV6-3 to TRBJ2-1, with 13 positions matching TRBD2. J was trimmed by 6 bases and V by 4 bases; bases with no gene match: 9. The CDR3 loop spans 17 amino acids. The V gene's germline CDR1 is MNHEY and CDR2 SVGEGT.

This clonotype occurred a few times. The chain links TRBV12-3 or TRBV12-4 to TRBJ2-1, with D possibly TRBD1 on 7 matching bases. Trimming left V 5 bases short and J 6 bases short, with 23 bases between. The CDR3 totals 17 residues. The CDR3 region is CASSAARRGPQFNEQFF. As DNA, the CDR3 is TGTGCCAGCAGTGCTGCTCGGAGGGGGCCCCAATTCAATGAGCAGTTCTTC.

As DNA, the CDR3 is TGCAGTGCTAGTTCAGTGCTAGCGGACTACGAGCAGTACTTC. Protein sequence: CSASSVLADYEQYF. The chain uses TRBV20-1 and TRBJ2-7; 7 bases align to TRBD2. The CDR3 runs to 14 residues. CDR1 and CDR2 from the germline V gene are DFQATT and SNEGSKA (reference sequence). V lost 3 bases to trimming and J lost 3 bases; unmatched junction nucleotides: 8.

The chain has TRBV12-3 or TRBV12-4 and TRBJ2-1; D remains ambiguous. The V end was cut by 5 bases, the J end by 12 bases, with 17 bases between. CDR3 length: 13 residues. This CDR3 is CASSPLGPWGQFF. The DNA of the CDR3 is TGTGCCAGCAGTCCCCTAGGACCCTGGGGGCAGTTCTTC.

The CDR3 here is CASSPPRQGFGTEAFF. The CDR3 nucleotides read TGTGCCAGCAGCCCCCCCCGCCAGGGGTTCGGCACTGAAGCTTTCTTT. This sequence joins TRBV7-6 and TRBJ1-1, with D possibly TRBD1 on 6 matching bases. V shed 5 bases and J shed 4 bases, with 20 bases lying between them. The length of the CDR3 is 16 residues. CDR1 SGHVS and CDR2 FNYEAQ come from the germline V gene.

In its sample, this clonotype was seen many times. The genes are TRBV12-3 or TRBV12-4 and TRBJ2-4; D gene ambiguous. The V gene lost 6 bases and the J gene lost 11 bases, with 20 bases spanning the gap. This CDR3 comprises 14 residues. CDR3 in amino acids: CASSHNSPQNLQYF. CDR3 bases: TGTGCCAGCAGCCATAATTCTCCCCAGAATCTTCAGTACTTC.